A selection of T cell receptor beta chains follows, all from one sample in a study of blood T cell repertoires in COVID-19. Profiling relied on immunoSEQ multiplex PCR, and the TCRdb table lists in-frame clones only, not all of them. In the table there are about 190,000 clones, around 84% of which are singletons. Specimen: peripheral blood. These receptors originate from a woman over 75 with acute or convalescent COVID-19. The CDR3 runs from the conserved cysteine through the conserved F or W. Fields, in order: J gene, D gene, V gene, clone size, CDR3 protein, CDR3 DNA. A D gene is named only where the DNA matches it firmly. Clone size is shown for a subset of rows, as once, few, many or a class of expanded clone.

J gene: TRBJ2-2
D gene: TRBD2
V gene: TRBV29-1
clone size: -
CDR3 protein: CSVEVLRTSGENTGELFF
CDR3 DNA: TGCAGCGTTGAAGTTTTAAGGACTAGCGGAGAGAACACCGGGGAGCTGTTTTTT

J gene: TRBJ2-1
D gene: -
V gene: TRBV11-3
clone size: few
CDR3 protein: CASSLGGGNEQFF
CDR3 DNA: TGTGCCAGCAGCTTAGGAGGGGGCAATGAGCAGTTCTTC

J gene: TRBJ1-1
D gene: -
V gene: TRBV4-3
clone size: -
CDR3 protein: CASSQVPGNTEAFF
CDR3 DNA: TGCGCCAGCAGCCAAGTCCCAGGAAACACTGAAGCTTTCTTT

J gene: TRBJ1-1
D gene: TRBD1
V gene: TRBV29-1
clone size: -
CDR3 protein: CSAQTGAWDTEAFF
CDR3 DNA: TGCAGCGCTCAGACAGGGGCGTGGGACACTGAAGCTTTCTTT

J gene: TRBJ2-7
D gene: TRBD1
V gene: TRBV3-1/TRBV3-2
clone size: once
CDR3 protein: CASSRFSIYRGRPYEQYF
CDR3 DNA: TGTGCCAGCAGCCGATTTTCAATTTACAGGGGGCGCCCATACGAGCAGTACTTC

J gene: TRBJ2-5
D gene: -
V gene: TRBV5-1
clone size: -
CDR3 protein: CASSHGSEETQYF
CDR3 DNA: TGCGCCAGCAGCCATGGTAGCGAAGAGACCCAGTACTTC

J gene: TRBJ2-5
D gene: -
V gene: TRBV18
clone size: -
CDR3 protein: CASSVVGQETQYF
CDR3 DNA: TGTGCCAGCTCCGTCGTCGGGCAAGAGACCCAGTACTTC

J gene: TRBJ1-4
D gene: -
V gene: TRBV2
clone size: once
CDR3 protein: CASGLLGSTNEKLFF
CDR3 DNA: TGTGCCAGCGGACTCTTGGGATCCACTAATGAAAAACTGTTTTTT

J gene: TRBJ1-1
D gene: TRBD1
V gene: TRBV5-8
clone size: few
CDR3 protein: CANLQPTGRTEAFF
CDR3 DNA: TGTGCCAACCTACAACCGACAGGGCGCACTGAAGCTTTCTTT

J gene: TRBJ2-5
D gene: -
V gene: TRBV28
clone size: -
CDR3 protein: CASSIGQEGKETQYF
CDR3 DNA: TGTGCCAGCAGTATAGGACAGGAGGGAAAAGAGACCCAGTACTTC

J gene: TRBJ2-1
D gene: TRBD2
V gene: TRBV20-1
clone size: once
CDR3 protein: CSATSGNEQFF
CDR3 DNA: TGCAGTGCTACTAGCGGCAATGAGCAGTTCTTC

J gene: TRBJ2-7
D gene: TRBD1
V gene: TRBV7-2
clone size: few
CDR3 protein: CASSPWTGAYEQYF
CDR3 DNA: TGTGCCAGCAGCCCCTGGACAGGGGCCTACGAGCAGTACTTC

J gene: TRBJ1-2
D gene: TRBD1
V gene: TRBV6-4
clone size: -
CDR3 protein: CASSKTGGAYGYTF
CDR3 DNA: TGTGCCAGCAGTAAAACAGGGGGAGCCTATGGCTACACCTTC

J gene: TRBJ2-1
D gene: TRBD1
V gene: TRBV18
clone size: -
CDR3 protein: CASSPDRAVNEQFF
CDR3 DNA: TGTGCCAGCTCACCTGACAGGGCGGTAAATGAGCAGTTCTTC

J gene: TRBJ1-1
D gene: TRBD1
V gene: TRBV18
clone size: -
CDR3 protein: CASSRQGTVLGAEAFF
CDR3 DNA: TGTGCCAGCTCACGACAGGGGACCGTGCTTGGGGCTGAAGCTTTCTTT

J gene: TRBJ1-3
D gene: -
V gene: TRBV2
clone size: few
CDR3 protein: CASSMGLGGSSGNTIYF
CDR3 DNA: TGTGCCAGCAGCATGGGGCTCGGGGGGAGCTCTGGAAACACCATATATTTT

J gene: TRBJ2-1
D gene: TRBD2
V gene: TRBV28
clone size: -
CDR3 protein: CASTYGGGLAGVGQFF
CDR3 DNA: TGTGCCAGCACCTACGGTGGGGGACTAGCGGGAGTTGGGCAGTTCTTC

J gene: TRBJ1-1
D gene: -
V gene: TRBV19
clone size: -
CDR3 protein: CASSTRAYTEAFF
CDR3 DNA: TGTGCCAGTAGTACCAGGGCGTACACTGAAGCTTTCTTT

J gene: TRBJ2-5
D gene: TRBD1
V gene: TRBV18
clone size: -
CDR3 protein: CASSGQGAHQETQYF
CDR3 DNA: TGTGCCAGCTCAGGACAGGGGGCCCACCAAGAGACCCAGTACTTC

J gene: TRBJ1-6
D gene: TRBD1
V gene: TRBV7-9
clone size: -
CDR3 protein: CASSLGDRGPKTPLHF
CDR3 DNA: TGTGCCAGCAGCTTAGGGGACAGGGGGCCGAAGACACCCCTCCACTTT

J gene: TRBJ1-6
D gene: -
V gene: TRBV6-6
clone size: -
CDR3 protein: CASIAPETRVNSPLHF
CDR3 DNA: TGTGCCAGCATCGCCCCCGAGACGAGGGTTAATTCACCCCTCCACTTT

J gene: TRBJ1-5
D gene: TRBD1
V gene: TRBV20-1
clone size: -
CDR3 protein: CSASGTGYQPQHF
CDR3 DNA: TGCAGTGCTAGTGGGACAGGGTATCAGCCCCAGCATTTT

J gene: TRBJ2-1
D gene: -
V gene: TRBV5-1
clone size: -
CDR3 protein: CASSRGPSSSYNEQFF
CDR3 DNA: TGCGCCAGCAGTAGGGGTCCTTCGAGCTCCTACAATGAGCAGTTCTTC

J gene: TRBJ1-2
D gene: -
V gene: TRBV25-1
clone size: -
CDR3 protein: CASSEWEGNLLRYGYTF
CDR3 DNA: TGTGCCAGCAGTGAATGGGAGGGTAACCTCTTACGGTATGGCTACACCTTC

J gene: TRBJ2-1
D gene: -
V gene: TRBV20-1
clone size: -
CDR3 protein: CSASATFGTNSYNEQFF
CDR3 DNA: TGCAGTGCTAGTGCTACCTTTGGGACAAACTCCTACAATGAGCAGTTCTTC

J gene: TRBJ2-5
D gene: -
V gene: TRBV2
clone size: -
CDR3 protein: CASSDRQETQYF
CDR3 DNA: TGTGCCAGCAGTGACAGGCAAGAGACCCAGTACTTC

J gene: TRBJ2-5
D gene: -
V gene: TRBV14
clone size: -
CDR3 protein: CASSQAYSHQETQYF
CDR3 DNA: TGTGCCAGCAGCCAAGCCTACAGCCACCAAGAGACCCAGTACTTC

J gene: TRBJ2-3
D gene: -
V gene: TRBV7-2
clone size: -
CDR3 protein: CASTEGTPTDTQYF
CDR3 DNA: TGTGCCAGCACCGAGGGTACCCCCACAGATACGCAGTATTTT

J gene: TRBJ1-2
D gene: -
V gene: TRBV18
clone size: -
CDR3 protein: CASSLSSGGSFFGYTF
CDR3 DNA: TGTGCCAGCTCGCTTTCCTCGGGGGGATCGTTTTTTGGCTACACCTTC

J gene: TRBJ2-6
D gene: TRBD2
V gene: TRBV9
clone size: -
CDR3 protein: CASSFSGVGSGANVLTF
CDR3 DNA: TGTGCCAGCAGCTTTAGCGGGGTCGGCTCTGGGGCCAACGTCCTGACTTTC

J gene: TRBJ2-7
D gene: -
V gene: TRBV4-3
clone size: -
CDR3 protein: CASSLGAGASSYEQYF
CDR3 DNA: TGCGCCAGCAGCCTGGGGGCGGGTGCGAGCTCCTACGAGCAGTACTTC

J gene: TRBJ2-7
D gene: -
V gene: TRBV19
clone size: -
CDR3 protein: CASSIGPDSYTQYF
CDR3 DNA: TGTGCCAGTAGTATTGGACCGGACAGTTACACGCAGTACTTC

J gene: TRBJ1-1
D gene: -
V gene: TRBV2
clone size: -
CDR3 protein: CASSATVEAFF
CDR3 DNA: TGTGCCAGCAGTGCGACAGTTGAAGCTTTCTTT

J gene: TRBJ2-6
D gene: -
V gene: TRBV5-6
clone size: -
CDR3 protein: CASSPGPTGANVLTF
CDR3 DNA: TGTGCCAGCAGCCCTGGCCCAACTGGGGCCAACGTCCTGACTTTC

J gene: TRBJ1-2
D gene: TRBD1
V gene: TRBV5-1
clone size: -
CDR3 protein: CASSDPGQGARGYTF
CDR3 DNA: TGCGCCAGCAGCGATCCGGGACAGGGGGCGCGTGGCTACACCTTC

J gene: TRBJ2-5
D gene: -
V gene: TRBV28
clone size: few
CDR3 protein: CASSLNGETQYF
CDR3 DNA: TGTGCCAGCAGTTTAAACGGGGAGACCCAGTACTTC

J gene: TRBJ2-7
D gene: TRBD2
V gene: TRBV15
clone size: -
CDR3 protein: CATRFTSGSYEQYF
CDR3 DNA: TGTGCCACCCGTTTTACTAGCGGCTCCTACGAGCAGTACTTC

J gene: TRBJ1-2
D gene: TRBD1
V gene: TRBV30
clone size: -
CDR3 protein: CAWSTGDWDGYTF
CDR3 DNA: TGTGCCTGGAGCACAGGGGATTGGGATGGCTACACCTTC

J gene: TRBJ2-6
D gene: -
V gene: TRBV7-3
clone size: -
CDR3 protein: CASSLTHSGANVLTF
CDR3 DNA: TGTGCCAGCAGCTTAACCCACTCTGGGGCCAACGTCCTGACTTTC

J gene: TRBJ1-1
D gene: -
V gene: TRBV21-1
clone size: once
CDR3 protein: CASSVPRVLAFF
CDR3 DNA: TGTGCCAGCAGCGTACCCCGGGTTTTGGCTTTCTTT